This T cell receptor (beta chain) was captured in a study of T cell responses to AZD1222 COVID-19 vaccine. Overall study results and limits: White British donors predominated, females outnumbered males, and clonal diversity was possibly underestimated. Just 6 or 7 people given AZD1222 tested seropositive at baseline.

Produced via immunoSEQ multiplex PCR; TCRdb's table is partial and in-frame only. The data contain 180,000 or so clones, around 88% of them singletons. In regard to this clone: Antigen unknown.

Germline loops: CDR1 SNHLY, CDR2 FYNNEI. V shed 6 bases and J 4 bases; nucleotides not matched to a gene: 9. This CDR3 has 15 residues. Sequencing was performed on peripheral blood, taken on day 0 of AZD1222 vaccination. This sequence originates from an adult in good health. The gene calls are TRBV2 and TRBJ2-7; 10 bases match TRBD1. The CDR3 bases are TGTGCCAGCAGCGAAACCGGGACAGGGGAGTACGAGCAGTACTTC. This encodes CASSETGTGEYEQYF.